This is a list of T cell receptor beta chains from one sample in a study of blood T cells in healthy people across ages. Via MiXCR, TCRdb re-called the 5' RACE reads, giving one row per CDR3 protein. This table has hundreds of thousands of distinct CDR3 sequences, around 46% appearing once. Sequencing input: blood. These receptors were obtained from a woman in her fifties or sixties in good health. Each CDR3 is given with its conserved first and last residue. The D gene is left open where the match is weak. Size tells how often a clone was seen (once, few, many) or the class of an expanded clone, and some rows leave it out.

D | J | V | size | DNA | CDR3
. | TRBJ1-1 | TRBV14 | . | TGTGCCAGCAGCCAAGACGGGTCGGGCGCTTTCTTT | CASSQDGSGAFF
. | TRBJ2-7 | TRBV21-1 | few | TGTGCCAGCAGCAAAACGTCAGGGCGACCCTACGAGCAGTACTTC | CASSKTSGRPYEQYF
. | TRBJ1-1 | TRBV28 | . | TGTGCCAGCAGTTTAGGGGGTACAGCTTTCTTT | CASSLGGTAFF
TRBD1 | TRBJ2-7 | TRBV7-2 | . | TGTGCCAGCAGCTATAGGGCAGGGGGCGACTACGAGCAGTACTTC | CASSYRAGGDYEQYF
. | TRBJ1-3 | TRBV2 | . | TGTGCCAGCAGTGGAGATACAGGGACTGGAAACACCATATATTTT | CASSGDTGTGNTIYF
. | TRBJ1-6 | TRBV20-1 | . | TGCAGTGCCCCCGTGGGCGGAGACCTTAATTCACCCCTCCACTTT | CSAPVGGDLNSPLHF
TRBD1 | TRBJ2-2 | TRBV29-1 | . | TGCAGCGTTTACGGGACAGGCGGGACCGGGGAGCTGTTTTTT | CSVYGTGGTGELFF
TRBD2 | TRBJ2-1 | TRBV7-2 | . | TGTGCCAGCAGCCCATCCGGGACTAGCACCAATGAGCAGTTCTTC | CASSPSGTSTNEQFF
TRBD1 | TRBJ2-7 | TRBV28 | few | TGTGCCAGTAGTTCCAGACAGGGGCACTACGAGCAGTACTTC | CASSSRQGHYEQYF
TRBD1 | TRBJ2-7 | TRBV29-1 | . | TGCAGCGTAGCCGGGACAGGGAACGAGCAGTACTTC | CSVAGTGNEQYF
TRBD1 | TRBJ2-1 | TRBV5-1 | . | TGCGTCAGCAGCTCCAAGCTCGGACAGGGAGGCTCCTACAATGAGCAGTTCTTC | CVSSSKLGQGGSYNEQFF
TRBD1 | TRBJ2-7 | TRBV29-1 | . | TGCAGCGCTTCCGGGACAGCCGTCCGGGCCCAGTACTTC | CSASGTAVRAQYF
. | TRBJ2-3 | TRBV28 | . | TGTGCCAGCAGTCCCCCAGCGGAGCTCACAGATACGCAGTATTTT | CASSPPAELTDTQYF
TRBD2 | TRBJ2-3 | TRBV6-5 | many | TGTGCCAGCAGTTACAGGGCGGGGGGTCAGGATACGCAGTATTTT | CASSYRAGGQDTQYF
. | TRBJ1-5 | TRBV7-9 | . | TGTGCCAGCAGCCCCGACCTAGAGGGCGGTCAGCCCCAGCATTTT | CASSPDLEGGQPQHF
. | TRBJ2-3 | TRBV29-1 | . | TGCAGCGTAGCTACCACCACAGGGAGACTGCTGGCAGATACGCAGTATTTT | CSVATTTGRLLADTQYF
. | TRBJ1-6 | TRBV2 | . | TGTGCCAGCGGACAGAGCTATAATTCACCCCTCCACTTT | CASGQSYNSPLHF
. | TRBJ2-7 | TRBV20-1 | many | TGCAGTGCGGCAGGGTTGGGCGAGCAGTACTTC | CSAAGLGEQYF
TRBD1 | TRBJ1-2 | TRBV29-1 | few | TGCAGCGTTGAAGGGCAGGGGGTTAACTATGGCTACACCTTC | CSVEGQGVNYGYTF
TRBD2 | TRBJ2-7 | TRBV20-1 | once | TGCAGTGCTAGAGAGTGGGGGAGCGGGAAAGGCGATGAGCAGTACTTC | CSAREWGSGKGDEQYF
TRBD2 | TRBJ2-5 | TRBV5-1 | . | TGCGCCAGCAGGATCCCTAGCGGGAGAAGCGAGACCCAGTACTTC | CASRIPSGRSETQYF
TRBD1 | TRBJ1-2 | TRBV5-1 | . | TGCGCCAGCAGGTTATCGACAGGGACGGATGGCTACACCTTC | CASRLSTGTDGYTF
. | TRBJ2-5 | TRBV7-6 | . | TGTGCCAGCAGCTTAGCGGTTAGGGGGGGCAATGAGCAGTACTTC | CASSLAVRGGNEQYF
. | TRBJ1-6 | TRBV25-1 | . | TGTGCCAGCAGTGGTATAGGGAGCTCCTATAATTCACCCCTCCACTTT | CASSGIGSSYNSPLHF
. | TRBJ2-2 | TRBV6-2/TRBV6-3 | few | TGTGCCAGCAGTTCCCAATTCGGGGAGCTGTTTTTT | CASSSQFGELFF
. | TRBJ2-3 | TRBV18 | few | TGTGCCAGCTCAAGTCTTAGCATCCAAGATACGCAGTATTTT | CASSSLSIQDTQYF
TRBD1 | TRBJ2-7 | TRBV19 | . | TGTGCCAGTACCCGAGACGGGACAGGGGCCTACGAGCAGTACTTC | CASTRDGTGAYEQYF
TRBD2 | TRBJ2-1 | TRBV20-1 | few | TGCAGTGCTAGACGCCGGGTACTAGCGGGAGGGATTACCTTTTTTGACAATGAGCAGTTCTTC | CSARRRVLAGGITFFDNEQFF
. | TRBJ1-5 | TRBV4-2 | many | TGTGCCAGCAGCACTGAAAATCAGCCCCAGCATTTT | CASSTENQPQHF
. | TRBJ2-3 | TRBV6-2/TRBV6-3 | . | TGTGCCAGCACCACCCTTAGGGCCCACACAGATACGCAGTATTTT | CASTTLRAHTDTQYF
TRBD2 | TRBJ2-3 | TRBV7-3 | . | TGTGCCAGCAGCGCGGGGTGGGGGGGAAGCACAGATACGCAGTATTTT | CASSAGWGGSTDTQYF
TRBD1 | TRBJ2-5 | TRBV7-3 | few | TGTGCCAGCAGCTATGACAGGGGGTCTAAGACCCAGTACTTC | CASSYDRGSKTQYF
TRBD1 | TRBJ1-6 | TRBV20-1 | few | TGCAGTGCTAGAGATGGACAGGGAGGCCACAACCCTAATTCACCCCTCCACTTT | CSARDGQGGHNPNSPLHF
TRBD1 | TRBJ2-1 | TRBV11-2 | . | TGTGCCAGCAGCTACGGACCGGGACAGGGGAAGGTAAATGAGCAGTTCTTC | CASSYGPGQGKVNEQFF
. | TRBJ2-5 | TRBV9 | . | TGTGCCAGCAGCCGCGGCCACCTGGAGACCCAGTACTTC | CASSRGHLETQYF